The 23 T cell receptor beta chains below were found in one sample sequenced in a study of blood T cell repertoires in COVID-19. Clones were sequenced by immunoSEQ multiplex PCR, and TCRdb holds only the in-frame ones, with some missing. The profile shows approximately 360,000 clones, more than 75% of them singletons. The material sequenced was PBMCs or T cells enriched from blood (not recorded which). These receptors all stem from a man aged 35 to 55 in a cohort exposed to, infected with or recovered from COVID-19 (not recorded which).

As DNA, the CDR3 is TGTGCCAGCAGTTTAGGGGCAGGCTCCTACAATGAGCAGTTCTTC. Protein: CASSLGAGSYNEQFF. This chain uses TRBV27 with TRBJ2-1; TRBD1 might be the D (5 bases). The CDR3 has 15 residues. V was trimmed by 2 bases and J by 0 bases, leaving 8 bases between them. Germline loops: CDR1 MNHEY, CDR2 SMNVEV (reference sequence).

The J gene is TRBJ2-7, the V gene TRBV18; D possibly corresponds to TRBD1 (6 bases). V was cut by 3 bases and J by 2 bases, with 11 bases left in between. The CDR3 consists of 14 residues. CDR1 is KGHSH and CDR2 is LQKENI in the germline V gene. The DNA of the CDR3 is TGTGCCAGCTCACCTGGGACACGGACCTACGAGCAGTACTTC. Its protein product is CASSPGTRTYEQYF.

The CDR3 region is CASSPNPTGRVRAFF. In DNA, the CDR3 is TGTGCCAGCAGCCCGAACCCGACAGGCCGGGTGCGAGCTTTCTTT. The rearrangement uses TRBV7-3 and TRBJ1-1, with a tentative D call TRBD1 (6 bases). CDR3 length: 15 amino acids. V was shortened by 5 bases and J by 10 bases, with 23 bases between the two germline ends. CDR1 and CDR2 (germline): SGHTA, FQGTGA.

The V and J genes are TRBV6-6 and TRBJ2-2; 10 bases align to TRBD2. Germline-derived CDR1 and CDR2 are MNHNY and SVGAGI (reference sequence). CDR3 length: 16 residues. The ends lost 2 bases at V and 5 bases at J; junction bases unmatched: 5. The CDR3 coding sequence is TGTGCCAGCAGTTACGCTAGCGGGAGAGGGACCGGGGAGCTGTTTTTT. Translating gives CASSYASGRGTGELFF.

The chain joins TRBV7-8 to TRBJ1-2; 9 positions match TRBD1. This CDR3 comprises 16 residues. Trimming at V came to 5 bases and at J to 4 bases, leaving 11 bases not matched to a gene. Germline V CDR1 and CDR2: SGHVS, FQNEAQ. CDR3: CASSLRSGTGSYGYTF. CDR3 nucleotides: TGTGCCAGCAGCCTAAGGTCCGGGACAGGGAGCTATGGCTACACCTTC.

This clone was seen once. The rearrangement joins TRBV28 to TRBJ1-5; D uncertain. The V end was cut by 3 bases, the J end by 0 bases, with 15 bases between. Germline-derived CDR1 and CDR2 are MDHEN and SYDVKM. The CDR3 consists of 17 residues. The CDR3 nucleotides are TGTGCCAGCAGTTTCTCCGGACTTGGCGATAGCAATCAGCCCCAGCATTTT. Translation gives CASSFSGLGDSNQPQHF. Supplemented by reference TRBV28 and TRBJ1-5, the full variable domain reads DVKVTQSSRYLVKRTGEKVFLECVQDMDHENMFWYRQDPGLGLRLIYFSYDVKMKEKGDIPEGYSVSREKKERFSLILESASTNQTSMYLCASSFSGLGDSNQPQHFGDGTRLSIL.

Points on this clone: The same CDR3 arises from other DNA sequences in this sample as well. For the CDR3, the DNA is TGTGCCAGCAGTTCCAGCTCCTATAATTCACCCCTCCACTTT. Protein sequence: CASSSSSYNSPLHF. The rearrangement joins TRBV27 to TRBJ1-6; D not resolved. Germline CDR1 MNHEY, CDR2 SMNVEV (reference sequence). The CDR3 contains 14 residues. Deletions cut 4 bases from V and 0 bases from J, with 4 bases between.

In its sample, this clone was seen once. The chain joins TRBV5-6 to TRBJ1-2, with TRBD1 identical over 7 bases. This CDR3 comprises 15 residues. In germline, CDR1 is SGHDT, CDR2 YYEEEE. With 3 bases clipped from V and 6 bases from J, the junction kept 11 bases outside the gene matches. CDR3 amino acids: CASSSEPQGNHGYTF. The CDR3 DNA follows: TGTGCCAGCAGCTCAGAACCACAGGGGAATCATGGCTACACCTTC.

The CDR3, as DNA: TGTGCCACCAGTGATCGGGGGAGGCCTGGCACAGATACGCAGTATTTT. It specifies CATSDRGRPGTDTQYF. The gene calls are TRBV24-1 and TRBJ2-3; D perhaps matches TRBD2 (6 bases). V lost 3 bases to trimming and J lost 1 base, with 13 bases between them. Germline lookup yields CDR1 KGHDR and CDR2 SFDVKD. CDR3 length: 16 amino acids.

The V and J genes are TRBV25-1 and TRBJ2-3; D is perhaps TRBD2 (6 bases). V was trimmed by 2 bases and J by 4 bases, leaving 16 bases between them. CDR1 and CDR2 (germline): MGHDK, SYGVNS. The length of the CDR3 is 16 residues. The DNA for the CDR3 is TGTGCCAGCAGTGAACGGAGGGCAATAGGTGCAGATACGCAGTATTTT. This gives the protein CASSERRAIGADTQYF.

The chain employs TRBV6-5 and TRBJ2-1; 11 bases match TRBD2. J gave up 0 bases and V 8 bases, and 3 bases lay outside the gene matches. Germline V gene lookup returns CDR1 MNHEY and CDR2 SVGAGI. The CDR3 contains 15 residues. CDR3 in DNA: TGTGCCAGCGGCCTAGCGGGGGGCTCCTACAATGAGCAGTTCTTC. Its translation is CASGLAGGSYNEQFF.

This chain joins TRBV29-1 and TRBJ2-2; D is unclear. The CDR3 is 11 residues long. V was cut by 6 bases and J by 5 bases, with 7 bases left in between. CDR1 is SQVTM, CDR2 ANQGSEA, per germline. The CDR3 here is CSVVQTGELFF. The CDR3 coding sequence is TGCAGCGTAGTCCAGACCGGGGAGCTGTTTTTT.

This clone has just one count. This chain links TRBV18 with TRBJ2-7; 10 nucleotides line up with TRBD2. With V trimmed by 2 bases and J by 6 bases, 7 bases remained unmatched. The CDR3 runs 15 residues. Germline CDR1 KGHSH, CDR2 LQKENI. CDR3 in amino acids: CASSPVTSGNREQYF. CDR3 coding DNA: TGTGCCAGCTCACCAGTCACTAGCGGGAATCGCGAGCAGTACTTC.

This sequence joins TRBV29-1 and TRBJ2-3, with TRBD2 matching over 12 bases. V shed 6 bases and J 5 bases; nucleotides not matched to a gene: 3. Germline values: CDR1 SQVTM, CDR2 ANQGSEA. The CDR3 covers 13 residues. The CDR3 loop reads CSVRTSGKDTQYF. CDR3 coding DNA: TGCAGCGTCCGGACTAGCGGGAAAGATACGCAGTATTTT.

The CDR3 region is CASSATATGTSGESTQYF. CDR3 bases: TGTGCCAGCAGCGCCACCGCAACCGGGACTAGCGGGGAAAGTACGCAGTATTTT. The V call is TRBV9, the J call TRBJ2-3, with 13 bases identical to TRBD2. Losses at the gene ends were 3 bases for V and 8 bases for J; bases not matched to a gene: 15. The V gene's germline CDR1 is SGDLS and CDR2 YYNGEE. The CDR3 has 18 residues.

The chain employs TRBV5-1 and TRBJ2-1, with TRBD2 matching over 7 bases. The CDR3 extends over 15 amino acids. Looked up from germline, CDR1 is SGHRS and CDR2 is YFSETQ. Unmatched junction bases numbered 5, after V lost 2 bases and J lost 3 bases. The CDR3 sequence: CASSFSGTYYNEQFF. DNA of the CDR3: TGCGCCAGCAGCTTCAGCGGGACCTACTACAATGAGCAGTTCTTC. The full variable domain, with the rest looked up from reference TRBV5-1 and TRBJ2-1, is KAGVTQTPRYLIKTRGQQVTLSCSPISGHRSVSWYQQTPGQGLQFLFEYFSETQRNKGNFPGRFSGRQFSNSRSEMNVSTLELGDSALYLCASSFSGTYYNEQFFGPGTRLTVL.

The J gene is TRBJ1-1, the V gene TRBV19; a possible D gene is TRBD1 (6 bases). Germline loops: CDR1 LNHDA, CDR2 SQIVND (reference sequence). V was pared by 5 bases and J by 0 bases, with 7 bases between. The CDR3 has 13 amino acids. The chain's CDR3 is CASSGTLNTEAFF. The DNA of the CDR3 is TGTGCCAGTAGTGGGACACTGAACACTGAAGCTTTCTTT.

The V and J genes are TRBV5-4 and TRBJ1-1, with D unresolved. Trimming cost V 2 bases and J 9 bases, with 20 bases left between them. CDR1 and CDR2 (germline): SGHNT, YYREEE (reference sequence). This CDR3 is 15 amino acids long. The DNA of the CDR3 is TGTGCCAGCAGCTTCGCGCGGACGGAGGAGGGTAAAGCTTTCTTT. This translates into CASSFARTEEGKAFF.

V gene TRBV20-1 combines with J gene TRBJ2-7; 9 bases match TRBD2. The V gene's germline CDR1 is DFQATT and CDR2 SNEGSKA (reference sequence). This CDR3 contains 16 residues. The V segment lost 3 bases and the J segment 2 bases; nucleotides outside the gene matches: 11. The CDR3 here is CSASSREGASAYEQYF. In nucleotides, the CDR3 is TGCAGTGCTAGTTCGCGGGAGGGGGCCTCTGCCTACGAGCAGTACTTC.

The chain combines TRBV27 with TRBJ2-1, with 8 bases aligning to TRBD2. Germline CDR1 MNHEY, CDR2 SMNVEV (reference sequence). Trimming at V came to 6 bases and at J to 7 bases, leaving 8 bases not matched to a gene. The CDR3 sequence is 14 residues long. CDR3 residues: CASRAGVAINEQFF. Here the CDR3 DNA reads TGTGCCAGCAGAGCGGGAGTTGCCATAAATGAGCAGTTCTTC.

The rearrangement joins TRBV6-5 to TRBJ1-5, with D possibly TRBD1 on 5 matching bases. The V end was cut by 6 bases, the J end by 2 bases, with 11 bases between. The CDR3 has 14 residues. CDR1 is MNHEY, CDR2 SVGAGI, per germline. The CDR3 DNA reads TGTGCCAGCAGAGGGGCTCGGGGCAATCAGCCCCAGCATTTT. Amino acids: CASRGARGNQPQHF.

V and J are TRBV18 and TRBJ1-1, with 9 bases that match TRBD1. The ends lost 4 bases at V and 0 bases at J; junction bases unmatched: 9. The germline V gene encodes CDR1 KGHSH and CDR2 LQKENI. The CDR3 is made up of 17 amino acids. The CDR3 region has the DNA TGTGCCAGCTCACGGGAGACAGGGGGAGGAGTGAACACTGAAGCTTTCTTT. This gives the protein CASSRETGGGVNTEAFF.

This chain connects TRBV28 to TRBJ2-7; tentatively, D is TRBD1 (6 bases). The V gene lost 6 bases and the J gene lost 6 bases, with 12 bases spanning the gap. The CDR3 is 12 amino acids. Germline V gene sequence: CDR1 MDHEN, CDR2 SYDVKM. The CDR3: CASRQGWGEQYF. In DNA form, the CDR3 reads TGTGCCAGCAGACAGGGTTGGGGCGAGCAGTACTTC.